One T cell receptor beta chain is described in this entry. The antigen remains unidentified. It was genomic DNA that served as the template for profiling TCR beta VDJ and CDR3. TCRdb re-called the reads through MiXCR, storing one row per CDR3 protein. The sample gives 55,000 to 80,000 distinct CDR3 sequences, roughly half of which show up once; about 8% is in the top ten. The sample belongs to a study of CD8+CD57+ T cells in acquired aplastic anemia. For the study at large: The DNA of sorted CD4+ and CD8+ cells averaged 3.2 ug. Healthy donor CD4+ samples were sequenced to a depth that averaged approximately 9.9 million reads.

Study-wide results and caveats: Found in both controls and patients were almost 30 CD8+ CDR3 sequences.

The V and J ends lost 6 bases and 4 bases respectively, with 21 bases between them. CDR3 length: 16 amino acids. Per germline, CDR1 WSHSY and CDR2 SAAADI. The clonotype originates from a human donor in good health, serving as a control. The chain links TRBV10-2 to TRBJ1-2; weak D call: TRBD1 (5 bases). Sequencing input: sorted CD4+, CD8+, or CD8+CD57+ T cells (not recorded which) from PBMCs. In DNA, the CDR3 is TGCGCCAGCAGCGAAGCGGGACTTACGCCTTCCTATGGCTACACCTTC. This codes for CASSEAGLTPSYGYTF.